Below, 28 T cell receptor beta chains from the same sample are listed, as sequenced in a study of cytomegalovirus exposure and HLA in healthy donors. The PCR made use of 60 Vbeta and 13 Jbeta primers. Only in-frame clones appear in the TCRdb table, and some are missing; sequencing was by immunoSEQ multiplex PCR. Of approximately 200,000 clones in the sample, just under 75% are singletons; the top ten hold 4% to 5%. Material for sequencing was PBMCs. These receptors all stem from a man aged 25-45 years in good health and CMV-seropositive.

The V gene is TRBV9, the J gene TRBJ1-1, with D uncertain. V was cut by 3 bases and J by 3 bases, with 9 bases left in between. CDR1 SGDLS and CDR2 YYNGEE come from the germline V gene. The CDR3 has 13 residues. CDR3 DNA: TGTGCCAGCAGCGGGGTGGGAGACACTGAAGCTTTCTTT. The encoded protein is CASSGVGDTEAFF. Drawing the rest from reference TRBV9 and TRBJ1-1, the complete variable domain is DSGVTQTPKHLITATGQRVTLRCSPRSGDLSVYWYQQSLDQGLQFLIQYYNGEERAKGNILERFSAQQFPDLHSELNLSSLELGDSALYFCASSGVGDTEAFFGQGTRLTVV.

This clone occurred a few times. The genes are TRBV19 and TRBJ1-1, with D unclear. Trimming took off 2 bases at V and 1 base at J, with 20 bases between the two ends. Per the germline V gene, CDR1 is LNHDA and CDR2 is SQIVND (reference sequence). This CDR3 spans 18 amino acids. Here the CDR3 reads CASSIIPWVGVGNTEAFF. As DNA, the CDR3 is TGTGCCAGTAGTATAATCCCATGGGTCGGGGTCGGGAACACTGAAGCTTTCTTT.

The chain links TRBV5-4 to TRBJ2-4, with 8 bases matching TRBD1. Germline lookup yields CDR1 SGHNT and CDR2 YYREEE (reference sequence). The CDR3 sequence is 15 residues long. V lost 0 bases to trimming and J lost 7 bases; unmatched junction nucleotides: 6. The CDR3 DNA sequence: TGTGCCAGCAGCTTGGAGGAGAACAGGGGGAACATTCAGTACTTC. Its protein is CASSLEENRGNIQYF.

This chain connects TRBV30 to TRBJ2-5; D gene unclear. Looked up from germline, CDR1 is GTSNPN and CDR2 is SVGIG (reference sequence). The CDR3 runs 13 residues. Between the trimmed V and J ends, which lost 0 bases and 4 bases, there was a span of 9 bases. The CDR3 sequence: CAWSVSQVETQYF. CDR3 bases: TGTGCCTGGAGTGTAAGCCAGGTAGAGACCCAGTACTTC.

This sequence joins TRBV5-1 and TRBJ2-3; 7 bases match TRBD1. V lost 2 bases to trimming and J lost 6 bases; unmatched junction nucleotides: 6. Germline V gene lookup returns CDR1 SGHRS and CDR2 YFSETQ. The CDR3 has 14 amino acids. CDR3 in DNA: TGCGCCAGCAGCTTAGGACAGGTTCGGGATACGCAGTATTTT. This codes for CASSLGQVRDTQYF.

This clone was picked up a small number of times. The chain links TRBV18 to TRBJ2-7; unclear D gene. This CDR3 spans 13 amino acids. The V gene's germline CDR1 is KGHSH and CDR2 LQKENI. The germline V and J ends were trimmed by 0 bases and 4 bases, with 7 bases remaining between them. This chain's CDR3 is CASSPPAGYEQYF. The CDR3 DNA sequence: TGTGCCAGCTCACCACCGGCCGGGTACGAGCAGTACTTC.

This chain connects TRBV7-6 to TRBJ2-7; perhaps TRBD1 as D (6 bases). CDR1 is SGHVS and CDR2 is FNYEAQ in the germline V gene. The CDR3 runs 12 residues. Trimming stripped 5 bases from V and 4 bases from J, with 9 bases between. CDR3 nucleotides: TGTGCCAGCAGCGTGACAGGATACGAGCAGTACTTC. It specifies CASSVTGYEQYF.

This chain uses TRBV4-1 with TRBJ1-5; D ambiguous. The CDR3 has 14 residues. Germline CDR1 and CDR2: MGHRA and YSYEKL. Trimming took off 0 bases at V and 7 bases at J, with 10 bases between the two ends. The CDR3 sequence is CASSQDTLWQPQHF. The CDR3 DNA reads TGCGCCAGCAGCCAAGATACCCTATGGCAGCCCCAGCATTTT.

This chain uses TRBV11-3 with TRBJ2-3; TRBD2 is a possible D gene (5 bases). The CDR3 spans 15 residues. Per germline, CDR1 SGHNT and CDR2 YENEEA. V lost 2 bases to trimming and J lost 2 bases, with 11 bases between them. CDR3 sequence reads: CASSLSGLLTDTQYF. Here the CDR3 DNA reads TGTGCCAGCAGCTTATCTGGACTCCTCACAGATACGCAGTATTTT. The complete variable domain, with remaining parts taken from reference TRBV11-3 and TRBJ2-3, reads EAGVVQSPRYKIIEKKQPVAFWCNPISGHNTLYWYLQNLGQGPELLIRYENEEAVDDSQLPKDRFSAERLKGVDSTLKIQPAELGDSAVYLCASSLSGLLTDTQYFGPGTRLTVL.

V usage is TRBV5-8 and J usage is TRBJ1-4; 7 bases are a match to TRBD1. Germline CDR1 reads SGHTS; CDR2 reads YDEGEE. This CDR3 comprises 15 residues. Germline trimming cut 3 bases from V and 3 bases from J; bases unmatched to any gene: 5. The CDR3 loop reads CASSSRDRANEKLFF. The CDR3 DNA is TGTGCCAGCAGCTCCCGGGACAGAGCTAATGAAAAACTGTTTTTT. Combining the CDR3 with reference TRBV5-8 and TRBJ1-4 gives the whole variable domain EAGVTQSPTHLIKTRGQQATLRCSPISGHTSVYWYQQALGLGLQFLLWYDEGEERNRGNFPPRFSGRQFPNYSSELNVNALELEDSALYLCASSSRDRANEKLFFGSGTQLSVL.

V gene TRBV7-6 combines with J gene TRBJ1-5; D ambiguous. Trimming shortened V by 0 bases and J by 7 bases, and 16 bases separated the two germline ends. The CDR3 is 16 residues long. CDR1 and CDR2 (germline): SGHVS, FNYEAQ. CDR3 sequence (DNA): TGTGCCAGCAGCTTAGCGCTAGCGGGTGGCGGCCAGCCCCAGCATTTT. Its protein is CASSLALAGGGQPQHF.

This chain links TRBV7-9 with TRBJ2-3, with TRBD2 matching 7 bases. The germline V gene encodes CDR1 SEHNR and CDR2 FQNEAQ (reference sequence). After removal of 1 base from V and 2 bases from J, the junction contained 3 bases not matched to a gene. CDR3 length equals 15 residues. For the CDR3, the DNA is TGTGCCAGCAGCTTAGTCGCGGGAGACACAGATACGCAGTATTTT. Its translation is CASSLVAGDTDTQYF.

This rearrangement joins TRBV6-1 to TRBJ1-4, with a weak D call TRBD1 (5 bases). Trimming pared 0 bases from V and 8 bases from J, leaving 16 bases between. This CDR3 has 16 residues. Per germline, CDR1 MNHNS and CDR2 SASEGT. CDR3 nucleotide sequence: TGTGCCAGCAGTGAAGCAGAAGTCAGGGTCGGAGAAAAACTGTTTTTT. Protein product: CASSEAEVRVGEKLFF.

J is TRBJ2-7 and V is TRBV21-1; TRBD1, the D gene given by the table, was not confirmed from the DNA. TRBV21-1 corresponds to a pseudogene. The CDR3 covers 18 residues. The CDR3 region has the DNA TGTGCCAGCAGCAAAGCCCCTGTTGGACAGGGTCCGACCTACGAGCAGTACTTC. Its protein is CASSKAPVGQGPTYEQYF.

CDR3 in amino acids: CATIDRAVNYGYTF. Written as DNA, the CDR3 is TGTGCCACCATCGACAGGGCCGTAAACTATGGCTACACCTTC. V is TRBV15 and J is TRBJ1-2; 7 nucleotides agree with TRBD1. With 7 bases clipped from V and 2 bases from J, the junction kept 7 bases outside the gene matches. The length of the CDR3 is 14 residues. The germline gives CDR1 LNHNV, CDR2 YYDKDF (reference sequence).

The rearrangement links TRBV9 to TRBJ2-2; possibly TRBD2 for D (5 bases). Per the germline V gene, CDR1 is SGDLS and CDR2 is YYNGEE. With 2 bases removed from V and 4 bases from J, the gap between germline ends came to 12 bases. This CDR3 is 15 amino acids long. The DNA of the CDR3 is TGTGCCAGCAGCGTTGTGGGAGACGGCACCGGGGAGCTGTTTTTT. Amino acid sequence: CASSVVGDGTGELFF.

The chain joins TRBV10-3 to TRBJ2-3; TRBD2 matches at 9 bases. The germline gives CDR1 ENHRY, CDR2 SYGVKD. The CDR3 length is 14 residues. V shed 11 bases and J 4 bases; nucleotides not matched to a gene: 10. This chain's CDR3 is CAHQAGGGADTQYF. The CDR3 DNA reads TGTGCCCATCAAGCGGGAGGCGGCGCAGATACGCAGTATTTT.

Here the CDR3 reads CASSYDRAANTF. DNA for the CDR3: TGTGCCAGCAGTTATGACAGGGCGGCTAACACCTTC. This rearrangement joins TRBV6-6 to TRBJ1-2, with 7 nucleotides matching TRBD1. Germline V gene sequence: CDR1 MNHNY, CDR2 SVGAGI (reference sequence). The length of the CDR3 is 12 residues. V shed 3 bases, J shed 12 bases, and the junction held 7 bases outside the gene matches.

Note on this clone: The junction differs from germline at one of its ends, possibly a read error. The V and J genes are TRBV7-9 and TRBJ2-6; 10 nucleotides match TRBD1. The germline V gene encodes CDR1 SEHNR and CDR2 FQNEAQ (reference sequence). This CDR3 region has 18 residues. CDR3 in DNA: TGTTCCAGCAGCTTAGCTCCGGGACAGGGGACTGGGGCCAACGTCCTGACTTTC. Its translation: CSSSLAPGQGTGANVLTF.

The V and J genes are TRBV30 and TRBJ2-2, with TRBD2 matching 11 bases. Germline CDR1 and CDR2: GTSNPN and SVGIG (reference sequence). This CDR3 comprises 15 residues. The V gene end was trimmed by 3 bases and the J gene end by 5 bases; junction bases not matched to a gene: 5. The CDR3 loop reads CAWSGIAGGTGELFF. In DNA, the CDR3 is TGTGCCTGGAGCGGGATAGCGGGGGGGACCGGGGAGCTGTTTTTT.

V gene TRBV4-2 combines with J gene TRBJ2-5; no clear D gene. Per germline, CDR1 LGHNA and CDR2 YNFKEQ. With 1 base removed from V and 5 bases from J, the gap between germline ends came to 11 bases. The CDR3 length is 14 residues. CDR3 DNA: TGTGCCAGCAGCCAAGTTCAAACTCGCGAGACCCAGTACTTC. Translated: CASSQVQTRETQYF.

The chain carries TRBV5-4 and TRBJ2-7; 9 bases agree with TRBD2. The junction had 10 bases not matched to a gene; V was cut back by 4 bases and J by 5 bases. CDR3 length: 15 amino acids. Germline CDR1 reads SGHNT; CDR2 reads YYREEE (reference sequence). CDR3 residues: CASSPLGTSFDEQYF. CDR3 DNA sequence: TGTGCCAGCAGCCCCCTCGGGACTAGCTTCGACGAGCAGTACTTC.

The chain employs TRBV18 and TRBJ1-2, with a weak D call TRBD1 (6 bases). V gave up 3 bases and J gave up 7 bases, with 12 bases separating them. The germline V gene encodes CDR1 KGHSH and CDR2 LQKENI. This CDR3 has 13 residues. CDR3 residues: CASSPQDSTGYTF. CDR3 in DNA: TGTGCCAGCTCACCCCAGGACAGTACTGGCTACACCTTC.

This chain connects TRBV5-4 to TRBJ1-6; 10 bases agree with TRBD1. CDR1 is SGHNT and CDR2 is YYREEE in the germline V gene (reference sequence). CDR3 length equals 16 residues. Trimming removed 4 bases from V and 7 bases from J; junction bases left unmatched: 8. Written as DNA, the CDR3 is TGTGCCAGCAGCCCAGAGGGACAGGGGTTGAATTCACCCCTCCACTTT. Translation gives CASSPEGQGLNSPLHF.

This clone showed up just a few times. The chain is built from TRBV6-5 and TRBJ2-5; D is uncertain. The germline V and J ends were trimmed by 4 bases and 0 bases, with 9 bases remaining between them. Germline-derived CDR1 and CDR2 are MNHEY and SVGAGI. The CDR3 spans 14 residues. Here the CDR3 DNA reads TGTGCCAGCAGTTCCTACAGCTACCAAGAGACCCAGTACTTC. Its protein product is CASSSYSYQETQYF.

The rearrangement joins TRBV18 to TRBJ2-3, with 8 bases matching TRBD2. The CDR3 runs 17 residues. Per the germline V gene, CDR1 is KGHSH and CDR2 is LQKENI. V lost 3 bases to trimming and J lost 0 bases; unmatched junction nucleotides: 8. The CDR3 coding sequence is TGTGCCAGCTCACCGGCCGCGGGGGGCCTTAGCACAGATACGCAGTATTTT. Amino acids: CASSPAAGGLSTDTQYF. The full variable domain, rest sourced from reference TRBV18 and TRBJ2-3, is NAGVMQNPRHLVRRRGQEARLRCSPMKGHSHVYWYRQLPEEGLKFMVYLQKENIIDESGMPKERFSAEFPKEGPSILRIQQVVRGDSAAYFCASSPAAGGLSTDTQYFGPGTRLTVL.

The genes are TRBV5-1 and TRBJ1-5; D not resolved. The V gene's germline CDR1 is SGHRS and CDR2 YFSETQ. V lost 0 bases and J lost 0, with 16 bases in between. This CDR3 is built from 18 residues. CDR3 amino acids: CASSLGPVSPYSNQPQHF. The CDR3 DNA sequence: TGCGCCAGCAGCTTGGGTCCGGTTTCTCCCTATAGCAATCAGCCCCAGCATTTT.

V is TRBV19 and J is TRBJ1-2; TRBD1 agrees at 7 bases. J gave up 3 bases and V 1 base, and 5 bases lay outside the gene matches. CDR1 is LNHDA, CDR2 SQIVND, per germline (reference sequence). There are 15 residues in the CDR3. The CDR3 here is CASSIAGGADYGYTF. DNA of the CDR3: TGTGCCAGTAGTATAGCAGGGGGTGCGGACTATGGCTACACCTTC.